Sequencing of this T cell receptor (beta chain) was carried out in a study of CD8 T cells in Susac syndrome. With random hexamers, reverse transcription was performed on about 0.5 to 1 ug of RNA. An immunoSEQ multiplex PCR generated amplified TCR beta CDR3 products spanning 54 Vbeta and 13 Jbeta. Via MiXCR, TCRdb re-called the immunoSEQ multiplex PCR reads, giving one row per CDR3 protein. The sample contains roughly 190,000 distinct CDR3 sequences, approximately 93% of which appear only once. Blood CD8+ and CD4+ T cells underwent high-throughput TCR beta sequencing. Healthy donors matched for age and sex were used as controls. Trimming removed 4 bases at V and 4 bases at J, with 15 bases between. The CDR3 is made up of 14 amino acids. Germline loops: CDR1 SQVTM, CDR2 ANQGSEA.

The chain uses TRBV29-1 and TRBJ2-3; D ambiguous. The sample was CD4+ T cells from PBMCs. The receptor was isolated from a human donor in good health. This CDR3 reads CSVGVYGSSDTQYF. CDR3 sequence (DNA): TGCAGCGTTGGGGTCTATGGTAGCTCAGATACGCAGTATTTT.